This T cell receptor (beta chain) appears in the sequencing data of a study of T cells in Graves' hyperthyroidism and ophthalmopathy. Stable Graves' hyperthyroidism denoted no ophthalmopathy progression over 18 months. Patients showing uncontrolled infection, other autoimmune disease, pregnancy or lactation were ineligible. Used for diagnoses were clinical symptoms, serum thyroxine and TRAb, thyroid ultrasound and orbital computed tomography. TCR beta CDR3 region amplification was performed from RNA transcripts. During a first-round RT-PCR of the TCR CDR3, the HTBI primer set was used. Using its own MiXCR run on the multiplex PCR reads, TCRdb lists one record per CDR3 protein. The sample lists about 700,000 distinct CDR3 sequences, less than 15% occurring once. A word on this clonotype: This clone may be a read error of a much larger clone one base away.

CDR3 length: 11 residues. Germline CDR1 is MNHNS and CDR2 is SASEGT. The sample comprised blood. This clonotype originated in a woman aged 18-29 years with Graves' hyperthyroidism. The rearrangement joins TRBV6-1 to TRBJ2-5; possibly TRBD1 for D (5 bases). This CDR3 is CASRGLEAQYF. CDR3 bases: TGTGCCAGCAGGGGGCTAGAGGCCCAGTACTTC.